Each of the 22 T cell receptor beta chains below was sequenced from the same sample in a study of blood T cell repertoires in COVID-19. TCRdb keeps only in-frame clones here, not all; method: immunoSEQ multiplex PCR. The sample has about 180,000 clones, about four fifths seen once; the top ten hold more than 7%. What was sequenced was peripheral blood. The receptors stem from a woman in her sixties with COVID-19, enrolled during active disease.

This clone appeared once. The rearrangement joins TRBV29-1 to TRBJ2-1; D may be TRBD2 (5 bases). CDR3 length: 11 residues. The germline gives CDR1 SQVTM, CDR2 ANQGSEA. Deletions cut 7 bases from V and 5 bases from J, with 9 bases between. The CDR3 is CSAGVNNEQFF. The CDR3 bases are TGCAGCGCCGGGGTGAACAATGAGCAGTTCTTC.

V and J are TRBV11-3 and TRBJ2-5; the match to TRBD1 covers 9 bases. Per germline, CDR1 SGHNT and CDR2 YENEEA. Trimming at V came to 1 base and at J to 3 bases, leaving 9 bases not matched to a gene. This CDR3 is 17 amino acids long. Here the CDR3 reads CASSLGTRGQGEETQYF. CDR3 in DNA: TGTGCCAGCAGCTTAGGGACGCGGGGACAGGGTGAAGAGACCCAGTACTTC.

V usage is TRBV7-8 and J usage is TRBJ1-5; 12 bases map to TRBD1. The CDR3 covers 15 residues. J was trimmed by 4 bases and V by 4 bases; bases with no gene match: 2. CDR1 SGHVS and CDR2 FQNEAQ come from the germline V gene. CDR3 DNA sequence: TGTGCCAGCAGCTCGGGACAGGGGGCGAATCAGCCCCAGCATTTT. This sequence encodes CASSSGQGANQPQHF. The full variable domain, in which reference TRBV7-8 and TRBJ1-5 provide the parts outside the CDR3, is GAGVSQSPRYKVAKRGQDVALRCDPISGHVSLFWYQQALGQGPEFLTYFQNEAQLDKSGLPSDRFFAERPEGSVSTLKIQRTQQEDSAVYLCASSSGQGANQPQHFGDGTRLSIL.

Here the CDR3 DNA reads TGTGCCAGCAGCCATTCCACCCCGCGGGCCGAGCAGTACGTC. It yields the protein CASSHSTPRAEQYV. The rearrangement joins TRBV14 to TRBJ2-7, with D maybe TRBD2 (5 bases). The V end was cut by 3 bases, the J end by 6 bases, with 15 bases between. The germline V gene has CDR1 SGHDN and CDR2 FVKESK. The CDR3 covers 14 residues.

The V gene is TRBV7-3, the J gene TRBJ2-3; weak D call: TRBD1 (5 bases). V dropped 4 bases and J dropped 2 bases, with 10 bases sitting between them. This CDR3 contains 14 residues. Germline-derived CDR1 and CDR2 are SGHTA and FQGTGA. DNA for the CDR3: TGTGCCAGCAGCTCCTGGGGCTTCACAGATACGCAGTATTTT. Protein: CASSSWGFTDTQYF.

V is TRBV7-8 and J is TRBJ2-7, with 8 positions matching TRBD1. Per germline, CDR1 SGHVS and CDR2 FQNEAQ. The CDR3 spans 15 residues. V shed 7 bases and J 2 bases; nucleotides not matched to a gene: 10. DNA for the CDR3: TGTGCCAGCAACCCCGGGACAGGTCGTCCCTACGAGCAGTACTTC. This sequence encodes CASNPGTGRPYEQYF.

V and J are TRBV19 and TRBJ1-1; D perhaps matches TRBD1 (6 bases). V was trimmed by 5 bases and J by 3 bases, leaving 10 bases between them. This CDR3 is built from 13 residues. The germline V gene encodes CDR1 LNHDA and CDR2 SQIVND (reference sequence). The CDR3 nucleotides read TGTGCCAGTAGTGATAACAGGGACACTGAAGCTTTCTTT. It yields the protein CASSDNRDTEAFF.

In nucleotides, the CDR3 is TGTGCCAGCAGTCTCCAGGGTACGACTGAAGCTTTCTTT. Protein product: CASSLQGTTEAFF. This chain connects TRBV12-3 or TRBV12-4 to TRBJ1-1, with D tentatively TRBD1 (5 bases). This CDR3 region has 13 residues. Trimming took off 5 bases at V and 5 bases at J, with 12 bases between the two ends.

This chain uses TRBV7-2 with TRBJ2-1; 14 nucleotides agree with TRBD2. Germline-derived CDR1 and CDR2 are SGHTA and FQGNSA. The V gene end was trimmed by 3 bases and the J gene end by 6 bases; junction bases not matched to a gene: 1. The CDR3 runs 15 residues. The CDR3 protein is CASSLTSGGANEQFF. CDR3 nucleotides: TGTGCCAGCAGCTTGACTAGCGGGGGGGCCAATGAGCAGTTCTTC.

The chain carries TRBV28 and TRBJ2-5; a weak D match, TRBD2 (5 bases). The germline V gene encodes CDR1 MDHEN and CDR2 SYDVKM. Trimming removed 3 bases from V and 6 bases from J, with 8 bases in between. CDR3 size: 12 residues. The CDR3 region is CASSLEDQTQYF. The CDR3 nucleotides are TGTGCCAGCAGTTTGGAGGACCAGACCCAGTACTTC.

CDR3 protein: CASLPGALTGELFF. The CDR3 region has the DNA TGTGCCAGCCTTCCAGGGGCGCTCACCGGGGAGCTGTTTTTT. The chain combines TRBV6-5 with TRBJ2-2; D perhaps matches TRBD1 (6 bases). Germline CDR1 and CDR2: MNHEY and SVGAGI. The V end lost 8 bases, the J end lost 4 bases, and 14 bases lay between the germline ends. The CDR3 is 14 amino acids.

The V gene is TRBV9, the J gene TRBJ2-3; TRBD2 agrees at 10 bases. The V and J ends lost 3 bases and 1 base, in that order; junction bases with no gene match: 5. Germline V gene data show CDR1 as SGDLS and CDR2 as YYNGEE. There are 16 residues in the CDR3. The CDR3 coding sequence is TGTGCCAGCAGCGCCGGCCTAGCGGGGGGCACAGATACGCAGTATTTT. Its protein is CASSAGLAGGTDTQYF.

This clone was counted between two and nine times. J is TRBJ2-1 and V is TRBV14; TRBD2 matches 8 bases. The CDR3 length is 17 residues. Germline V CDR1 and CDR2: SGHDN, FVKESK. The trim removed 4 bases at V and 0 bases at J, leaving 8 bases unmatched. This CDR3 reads CASSLRGGLSSYNEQFF. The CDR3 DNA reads TGTGCCAGCAGCCTCCGGGGGGGGCTGAGCTCCTACAATGAGCAGTTCTTC.

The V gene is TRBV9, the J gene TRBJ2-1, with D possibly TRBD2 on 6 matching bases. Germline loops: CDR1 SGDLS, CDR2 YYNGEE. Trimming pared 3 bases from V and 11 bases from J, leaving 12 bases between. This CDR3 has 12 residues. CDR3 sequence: CASSALGSQQFF. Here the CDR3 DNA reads TGTGCCAGCAGCGCTCTCGGGAGTCAGCAGTTCTTC. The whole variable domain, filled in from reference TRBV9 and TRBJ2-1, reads DSGVTQTPKHLITATGQRVTLRCSPRSGDLSVYWYQQSLDQGLQFLIQYYNGEERAKGNILERFSAQQFPDLHSELNLSSLELGDSALYFCASSALGSQQFFGPGTRLTVL.

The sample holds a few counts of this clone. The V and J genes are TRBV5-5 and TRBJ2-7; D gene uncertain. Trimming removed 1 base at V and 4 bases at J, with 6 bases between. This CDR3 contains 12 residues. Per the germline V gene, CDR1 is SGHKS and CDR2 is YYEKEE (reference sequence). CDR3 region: CASSLSTYEQYF. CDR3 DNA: TGTGCCAGCAGCTTGTCTACGTACGAGCAGTACTTC.

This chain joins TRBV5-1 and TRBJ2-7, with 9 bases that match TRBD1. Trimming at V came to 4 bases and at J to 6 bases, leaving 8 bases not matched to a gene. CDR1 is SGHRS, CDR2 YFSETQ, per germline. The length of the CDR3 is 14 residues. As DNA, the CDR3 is TGCGCCAGCAGCCTGCGGACAGGGGACCCCGAGCAGTACTTC. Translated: CASSLRTGDPEQYF.

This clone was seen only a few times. The CDR3 region has the DNA TGTGCCAGTAGTATTTGGCGGAATCAGCCCCAGCATTTT. Amino acids: CASSIWRNQPQHF. The rearrangement joins TRBV19 to TRBJ1-5; D ambiguous. The CDR3 totals 13 residues. Trimming shortened V by 3 bases and J by 4 bases, and 7 bases separated the two germline ends. Looked up from germline, CDR1 is LNHDA and CDR2 is SQIVND (reference sequence). Based on the CDR3 plus reference TRBV19 and TRBJ1-5, the full variable domain is DGGITQSPKYLFRKEGQNVTLSCEQNLNHDAMYWYRQDPGQGLRLIYYSQIVNDFQKGDIAEGYSVSREKKESFPLTVTSAQKNPTAFYLCASSIWRNQPQHFGDGTRLSIL.

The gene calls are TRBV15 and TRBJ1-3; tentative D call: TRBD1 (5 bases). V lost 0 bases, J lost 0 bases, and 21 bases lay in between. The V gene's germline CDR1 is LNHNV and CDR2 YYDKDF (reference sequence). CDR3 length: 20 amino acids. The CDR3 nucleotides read TGTGCCACCAGCAGAGAACCAGCCACCGGGGCGGGACCCTCTGGAAACACCATATATTTT. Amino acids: CATSREPATGAGPSGNTIYF.

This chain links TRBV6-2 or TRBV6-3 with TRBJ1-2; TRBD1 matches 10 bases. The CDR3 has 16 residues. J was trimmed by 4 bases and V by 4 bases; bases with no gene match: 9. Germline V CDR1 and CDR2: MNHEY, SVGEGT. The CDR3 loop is CASSFNRDRGGYGYTF. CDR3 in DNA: TGTGCCAGCAGTTTTAACCGGGACAGGGGAGGCTATGGCTACACCTTC.

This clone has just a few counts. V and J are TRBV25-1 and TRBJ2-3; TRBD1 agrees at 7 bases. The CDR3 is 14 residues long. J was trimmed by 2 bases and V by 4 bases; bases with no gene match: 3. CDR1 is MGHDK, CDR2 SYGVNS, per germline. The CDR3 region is CASSVTGSTDTQYF. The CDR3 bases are TGTGCCAGCAGTGTGACAGGGTCCACAGATACGCAGTATTTT.

In DNA form, the CDR3 reads TGTGCCAGCAGCTTAGCGGGAGGAACCTACAATGAGCAGTTCTTC. It codes for CASSLAGGTYNEQFF. The chain links TRBV7-2 to TRBJ2-1, with D maybe TRBD2 (6 bases). Trimming removed 0 bases from V and 2 bases from J, with 8 bases in between. CDR1 is SGHTA, CDR2 FQGNSA, per germline. CDR3 size: 15 residues.

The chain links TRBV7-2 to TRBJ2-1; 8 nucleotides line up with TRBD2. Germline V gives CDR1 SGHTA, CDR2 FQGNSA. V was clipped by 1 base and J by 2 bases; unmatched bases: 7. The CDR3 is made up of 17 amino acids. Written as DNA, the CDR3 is TGTGCCAGCAGCTTAGGCGGGAGGATAGCGCCCTACAATGAGCAGTTCTTC. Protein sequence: CASSLGGRIAPYNEQFF.